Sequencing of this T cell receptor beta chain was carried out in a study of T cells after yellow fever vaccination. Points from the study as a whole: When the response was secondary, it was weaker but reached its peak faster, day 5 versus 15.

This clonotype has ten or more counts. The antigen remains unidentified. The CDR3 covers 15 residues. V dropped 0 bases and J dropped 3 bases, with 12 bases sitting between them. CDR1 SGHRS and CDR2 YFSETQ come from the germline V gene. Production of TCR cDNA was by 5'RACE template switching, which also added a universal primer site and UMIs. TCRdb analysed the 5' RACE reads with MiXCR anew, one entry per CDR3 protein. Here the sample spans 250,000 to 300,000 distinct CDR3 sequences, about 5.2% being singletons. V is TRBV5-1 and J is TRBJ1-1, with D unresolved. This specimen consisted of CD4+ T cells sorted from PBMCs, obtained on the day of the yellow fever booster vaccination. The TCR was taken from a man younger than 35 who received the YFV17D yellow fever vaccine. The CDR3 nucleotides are TGCGCCAGCAGCTTGGCCCTGGCCGGGTACACTGAAGCTTTCTTT. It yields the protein CASSLALAGYTEAFF.